Listed below are T cell receptor beta chains from one sample, sequenced in a study of blood T cell repertoires in COVID-19. Libraries were prepared by immunoSEQ multiplex PCR; TCRdb keeps only in-frame clonotypes and omits some of them. The sample lists hundreds of thousands of clones; roughly 89% were seen once. Sequencing input: peripheral blood. The receptors come from a man aged 18 to 30 with COVID-19, enrolled during active disease. The CDR3 runs from the conserved cysteine through the conserved F or W. The D gene is left open where the match is weak. Expanded clones are given a class, and other clones once, few, many or no size at all.

clone_size d_call j_call v_call cdr3_nt cdr3_aa
- TRBD1 TRBJ1-5 TRBV27 TGTGCCAGCAGGCCTAGTGGGACAGGCAATCAGCCCCAGCATTTT CASRPSGTGNQPQHF
- - TRBJ2-7 TRBV6-1 TGTGCCAGCAGTGAAAATCCAGGCGTCAACGAGCAGTACTTC CASSENPGVNEQYF
- - TRBJ2-1 TRBV6-1 TGTGCCAGCAGTGAAGCGGTGCGCGGAGGCCAGCAGTTCTTC CASSEAVRGGQQFF
once TRBD2 TRBJ2-7 TRBV18 TGTGCCAGCTCACCGGCGACTAGCGGTACCTACGAGCAGTACTTC CASSPATSGTYEQYF
- TRBD2 TRBJ2-1 TRBV10-3 TGTGCCATCAGTGAGAGCGGGAGTCATGAGCAGTTCTTC CAISESGSHEQFF
- - TRBJ1-5 TRBV4-1 TGCGCCAGCAGCCAAGCTCGCGGTTTTCTAAATCAGCCCCAGCATTTT CASSQARGFLNQPQHF
- - TRBJ2-1 TRBV11-3 TGTGCCAGCAGCTTCGAAAACAGGAATGAGCAGTTCTTC CASSFENRNEQFF
- TRBD1 TRBJ2-7 TRBV5-1 TGCGCCAGCAGCTTTACAGGGGGACCCCGCGAGCAGTACTTC CASSFTGGPREQYF
- - TRBJ2-5 TRBV2 TGTGCCAGCAGACCAGTCGGACTTACAGAAGAGACCCAGTACTTC CASRPVGLTEETQYF
- - TRBJ2-1 TRBV21-1 TGTGCCAGCAGCTTACCTCAGGGGCCGTTGAATGAGCAGTTCTTC CASSLPQGPLNEQFF
- TRBD2 TRBJ2-3 TRBV19 TGTGCCAGTAGTTCCGGGACTAGCCCTCTGAAAGCAAGGTATTTT CASSSGTSPLKARYF
- TRBD2 TRBJ2-5 TRBV7-6 TGTGCCAGCAGCTTAGCGGGAGGGCCCTGGGAGACCCAGTACTTC CASSLAGGPWETQYF
- - TRBJ2-1 TRBV29-1 TGCAGCGTTACTTTCTCCTACAATGAGCAGTTCTTC CSVTFSYNEQFF
- - TRBJ1-4 TRBV2 TGTGCCAGCATAGACAGGACAAATGAAAAACTGTTTTTT CASIDRTNEKLFF